The 26 T cell receptor beta chains in this list originate from one sample, sequenced in a study of Graves' ophthalmopathy and Graves' hyperthyroidism. RNA transcripts yielded amplified TCR beta CDR3 regions. RT-PCR with HTBI primers came first, then second-round multiplex PCR. Each CDR3 protein is one row after TCRdb ran MiXCR on the multiplex PCR reads. The table records around 660,000 distinct CDR3 sequences, under 50% of them present only once. Sequencing input: peripheral blood. The receptors were gathered from an adult man with Graves' ophthalmopathy.

This clonotype was seen many times. The J gene is TRBJ1-5, the V gene TRBV2; perhaps TRBD1 as D (6 bases). This CDR3 region has 16 residues. V gave up 2 bases and J gave up 3 bases, with 14 bases separating them. Germline CDR1 and CDR2: SNHLY and FYNNEI. CDR3 in amino acids: CASSEWDTGPNQPQHF. CDR3 DNA: TGTGCCAGCAGTGAATGGGACACCGGGCCCAATCAGCCCCAGCATTTT.

Comment on this clonotype: A read error may explain this, as a much larger clone is one base away. The rearrangement links TRBV19 to TRBJ2-7, with 11 bases matching TRBD1. The CDR3 has 15 amino acids. Germline V gene data show CDR1 as LNHDA and CDR2 as SQIVND (reference sequence). The CDR3 loop is CASSSSGQGAKELYF. CDR3 nucleotides: TGTGCCAGTAGTTCATCAGGACAGGGGGCAAAAGAGCTGTACTTC.

This clonotype has ten or more counts. The chain links TRBV14 to TRBJ1-2; D unresolved. V gave up 4 bases and J gave up 9 bases, with 12 bases separating them. The germline gives CDR1 SGHDN, CDR2 FVKESK. The CDR3 is 12 amino acids. CDR3 nucleotides: TGTGCCAGCAGCCCAAGGAGAGGACGCTACACCTTC. Protein product: CASSPRRGRYTF.

V gene TRBV25-1 combines with J gene TRBJ1-2, with unresolved D. Germline lookup yields CDR1 MGHDK and CDR2 SYGVNS. This CDR3 has 15 residues. V was cut by 8 bases and J by 0 bases, with 16 bases left in between. In nucleotides, the CDR3 is TGTGCCAGCGAGCATCCCGGGCACGCTAACTATGGCTACACCTTC. Residues: CASEHPGHANYGYTF.

This clonotype came up a few times. The V call is TRBV6-1, the J call TRBJ2-7, with 11 bases fitting TRBD2. The CDR3 loop spans 13 amino acids. From germline, CDR1 is MNHNS and CDR2 SASEGT. The V segment lost 9 bases and the J segment 2 bases; nucleotides outside the gene matches: 3. DNA for the CDR3: TGTGCCAGTAGCGGGAGGGAACCCTACGAGCAGTACTTC. Amino acids: CASSGREPYEQYF.

V usage is TRBV14 and J usage is TRBJ1-4; unclear D gene. The CDR3 is 17 amino acids. CDR1 and CDR2 (germline): SGHDN, FVKESK. Trimming pared 0 bases from V and 4 bases from J, leaving 15 bases between. The CDR3 protein is CASSQEFRGSFNEKLFF. The CDR3 DNA sequence: TGTGCCAGCAGCCAAGAATTTCGTGGCTCCTTTAATGAAAAACTGTTTTTT.

This rearrangement joins TRBV29-1 to TRBJ2-3, with 9 bases aligning to TRBD2. The length of the CDR3 is 13 residues. J gave up 6 bases and V 6 bases, and 7 bases lay outside the gene matches. Germline values: CDR1 SQVTM, CDR2 ANQGSEA. The CDR3 DNA is TGCAGCGTCCCTGCGGGAGGGGGCGATACGCAGTATTTT. It specifies CSVPAGGGDTQYF.

About this clonotype itself: A much larger clone lies one base from this, so it may be a read error. V usage is TRBV7-9 and J usage is TRBJ2-2, with 13 bases matching TRBD2. CDR1 and CDR2 (germline): SEHNR, FQNEAQ (reference sequence). The CDR3 runs to 16 residues. The DNA of the CDR3 is TGTGCCAACAGCGGCGGACTAGCGGGAGAGGGCGGGGAGCTGTTTTTT. Amino acid sequence: CANSGGLAGEGGELFF.

The sample holds many counts of this clonotype. The gene calls are TRBV7-9 and TRBJ2-7; TRBD1 aligns across 9 bases. V was pared by 5 bases and J by 4 bases, with 15 bases of the junction left unmatched. CDR3 size: 17 residues. The germline gives CDR1 SEHNR, CDR2 FQNEAQ (reference sequence). DNA for the CDR3: TGTGCCAGCAGCCGACTTAACCCGGGACAGGGTCTATACGAGCAGTACTTC. Its translation: CASSRLNPGQGLYEQYF.

Regarding this clonotype: Mismatch with germline at one junction end may stem from a read error. The chain employs TRBV5-1 and TRBJ2-7; TRBD2 might be the D (5 bases). CDR1 and CDR2 (germline): SGHRS, YFSETQ. The CDR3 is 13 amino acids. The CDR3 here is CASSLGASGELYF. The CDR3 DNA sequence: TGCGCCAGCAGCTTGGGTGCATCCGGGGAGCTGTACTTC.

This clonotype occurred a few times. V is TRBV19 and J is TRBJ2-1; tentative D call: TRBD2 (6 bases). CDR1 is LNHDA, CDR2 SQIVND, per germline (reference sequence). CDR3 length: 15 amino acids. V was clipped by 5 bases and J by 4 bases, with 15 bases between them. In DNA form, the CDR3 reads TGTGCCAGTAGTGGGCGGGAAGGGGCTTACAATGAGCAGTTCTTC. It encodes CASSGREGAYNEQFF. Complete variable domain (other parts from reference TRBV19 and TRBJ2-1): DGGITQSPKYLFRKEGQNVTLSCEQNLNHDAMYWYRQDPGQGLRLIYYSQIVNDFQKGDIAEGYSVSREKKESFPLTVTSAQKNPTAFYLCASSGREGAYNEQFFGPGTRLTVL.

This clonotype was seen a handful of times. The chain recombines TRBV6-2 or TRBV6-3 with TRBJ1-1; the D is unclear. V was shortened by 2 bases and J by 7 bases, with 11 bases between the two germline ends. Looked up from germline, CDR1 is MNHEY and CDR2 is SVGEGT. CDR3 length: 13 amino acids. This CDR3 is CASSYGQRIEAFF. Written as DNA, the CDR3 is TGTGCCAGCAGTTACGGTCAGCGTATTGAAGCTTTCTTT.

This clonotype was recorded at least ten times. The chain carries TRBV12-3 or TRBV12-4 and TRBJ1-5; TRBD1 might be the D (6 bases). The V end lost 1 base, the J end lost 7 bases, and 11 bases lay between the germline ends. The CDR3 has 14 residues. This CDR3 reads CASSLGDTLQPQHF. The DNA for the CDR3 is TGTGCCAGCAGTTTAGGGGACACACTACAGCCCCAGCATTTT.

Many counts were recorded for this clonotype. This chain joins TRBV6-5 and TRBJ1-4; no clear D gene. V was clipped by 10 bases and J by 6 bases, with 15 bases between them. CDR3 size: 13 residues. Germline lookup yields CDR1 MNHEY and CDR2 SVGAGI. The CDR3 region has the DNA TGTGCCAACACCGGGATCCGGGATGAAAAACTGTTTTTT. Translating gives CANTGIRDEKLFF.

The count of this clonotype is one. V usage is TRBV7-8 and J usage is TRBJ2-5, with TRBD2 identical over 9 bases. CDR3 length: 16 residues. J gave up 2 bases and V 4 bases, and 8 bases lay outside the gene matches. Germline-derived CDR1 and CDR2 are SGHVS and FQNEAQ. CDR3 bases: TGTGCCAGCAGCTCGGGGACTAGCTTTGGTCAAGAGACCCAGTACTTC. Amino acids: CASSSGTSFGQETQYF.

V and J are TRBV5-1 and TRBJ2-7, with a possible D match to TRBD2 (5 bases). The ends were cut back, 0 bases at V and 2 bases at J, with 12 bases in the middle. This CDR3 contains 15 residues. The germline V gene has CDR1 SGHRS and CDR2 YFSETQ. The CDR3 region has the DNA TGCGCCAGCAGCTTGGGAGACTACCTAGCCTACGAGCAGTACTTC. The encoded protein is CASSLGDYLAYEQYF.

The CDR3 DNA reads TGTGCCAGCAGCTTAACGGGACCCGGACCGAACACCGGGGAGCTGTTTTTT. It specifies CASSLTGPGPNTGELFF. The chain joins TRBV7-3 to TRBJ2-2, with D perhaps assigned TRBD1 or TRBD2 (5 bases each). The germline CDR1 and CDR2 sequences are SGHTA and FQGTGA. The V gene lost 0 bases and the J gene lost 0 bases, with 11 bases spanning the gap. The CDR3 is 17 amino acids.

This chain joins TRBV6-4 and TRBJ2-3, with a weak D call TRBD2 (6 bases). This CDR3 spans 14 amino acids. The germline V gene encodes CDR1 MRHNA and CDR2 SNTAGT. Between the trimmed V and J ends, which lost 4 bases and 4 bases, there was a span of 12 bases. Here the CDR3 DNA reads TGTGCCAGCAGTGTCACGGGGGAGTCAGATACGCAGTATTTT. It translates to CASSVTGESDTQYF.

The chain joins TRBV29-1 to TRBJ2-5; tentative D call: TRBD2 (7 bases). In germline, CDR1 is SQVTM, CDR2 ANQGSEA. Trimming left V 7 bases short and J 5 bases short, with 14 bases between. The CDR3 covers 12 residues. In DNA form, the CDR3 reads TGCAGCGGACAGGCCGGGGGGGAGACCCAGTACTTC. The encoded protein is CSGQAGGETQYF.

V and J are TRBV10-3 and TRBJ2-6, with TRBD1 matching 8 bases. The CDR3 sequence is 17 residues long. In germline, CDR1 is ENHRY, CDR2 SYGVKD. Unmatched junction bases numbered 11, after V lost 10 bases and J lost 0 bases. In nucleotides, the CDR3 is TGTGCCAGCAGAGCCACAGGGGGTGCCTCTGGGGCCAACGTCCTGACTTTC. This encodes CASRATGGASGANVLTF.

This clonotype has only one observation. This rearrangement joins TRBV15 to TRBJ2-5; D perhaps matches TRBD1 (6 bases). Germline CDR1 and CDR2: LNHNV and YYDKDF (reference sequence). The ends were cut back, 11 bases at V and 5 bases at J, with 18 bases in the middle. This CDR3 has 13 residues. This CDR3 is CAVQRGTSETQYF. The CDR3 DNA reads TGTGCCGTACAGAGGGGGACGAGCGAGACCCAGTACTTC.

The chain employs TRBV10-3 and TRBJ2-2, with TRBD2 identical over 7 bases. This CDR3 region has 14 residues. Germline CDR1 and CDR2: ENHRY and SYGVKD. Losses at the gene ends were 7 bases for V and 7 bases for J; bases not matched to a gene: 9. In DNA form, the CDR3 reads TGTGCCATCACCGGGGGGACTGGAAACGGGGAGCTGTTTTTT. Residues: CAITGGTGNGELFF.

To note about this clonotype: An end of the junction differs from the germline gene, which may be a read error. The V gene is TRBV7-9, the J gene TRBJ2-5; D perhaps matches TRBD1 (5 bases). The CDR3 covers 14 residues. Germline lookup yields CDR1 SEHNR and CDR2 FQNEAQ (reference sequence). The CDR3 loop reads CASSLAGAQETQHF. CDR3 coding DNA: TGTGCCAGCAGCTTAGCAGGGGCGCAGGAGACCCAGCACTTC. Filled out from reference TRBV7-9 and TRBJ2-5, the complete variable domain reads DTGVSQNPRHKITKRGQNVTFRCDPISEHNRLYWYRQTLGQGPEFLTYFQNEAQLEKSRLLSDRFSAERPKGSFSTLEIQRTEQGDSAMYLCASSLAGAQETQHFGPGTRLLVL.

CDR3 residues: CASSQDEGQGFHTF. CDR3 sequence (DNA): TGTGCCAGCAGCCAAGATGAGGGACAGGGTTTCCACACCTTC. The chain is built from TRBV3-1 and TRBJ1-2, with 9 bases matching TRBD1. The CDR3 has 14 amino acids. Trimming cost V 0 bases and J 12 bases; bases outside gene matches: 8. Germline CDR1 LGHDT, CDR2 YNNKEL (reference sequence).

This clonotype came up many times. The V and J genes are TRBV6-5 and TRBJ2-7, with TRBD1 identical over 11 bases. This CDR3 has 15 amino acids. CDR1 MNHEY and CDR2 SVGAGI come from the germline V gene. V lost 4 bases and J lost 6; bases outside the gene matches: 8. CDR3 in amino acids: CASSSNPGTGGEQYF. The CDR3 DNA follows: TGTGCCAGCAGTTCAAATCCCGGGACAGGGGGCGAGCAGTACTTC.

In its sample, this clonotype was seen a few times. V usage is TRBV2 and J usage is TRBJ1-6; D not resolved. In germline, CDR1 is SNHLY, CDR2 FYNNEI. The V end lost 6 bases, the J end lost 8 bases, and 17 bases lay between the germline ends. The CDR3 length is 15 residues. CDR3 region: CASRDTGYMDSPLHF. CDR3 bases: TGTGCCAGCAGAGATACGGGGTACATGGATTCACCCCTCCACTTT.